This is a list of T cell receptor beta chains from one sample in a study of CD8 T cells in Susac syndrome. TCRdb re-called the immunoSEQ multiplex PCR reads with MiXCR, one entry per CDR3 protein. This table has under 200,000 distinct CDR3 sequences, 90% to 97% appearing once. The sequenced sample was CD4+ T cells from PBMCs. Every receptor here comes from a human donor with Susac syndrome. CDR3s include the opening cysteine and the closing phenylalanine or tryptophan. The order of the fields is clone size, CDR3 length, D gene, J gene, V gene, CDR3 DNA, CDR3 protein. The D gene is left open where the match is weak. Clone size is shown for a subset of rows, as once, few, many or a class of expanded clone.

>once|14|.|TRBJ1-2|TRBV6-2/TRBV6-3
TGTGCCAGCAGTTACCGAGGGGGTGACTATGGCTACACCTTC
CASSYRGGDYGYTF
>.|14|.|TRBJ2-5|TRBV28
TGTGCCAGCAGTCCCTCCGTACTCCAAGAGACCCAGTACTTC
CASSPSVLQETQYF
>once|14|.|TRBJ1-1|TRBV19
TGTGCCAGTAGTACACAAGTCCAGGGCACTGAAGCTTTCTTT
CASSTQVQGTEAFF
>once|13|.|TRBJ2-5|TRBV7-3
TGTGCCAGCAGCCCGTCACGGGGCGAGACCCAGTACTTC
CASSPSRGETQYF
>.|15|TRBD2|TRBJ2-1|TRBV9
TGTGCCAGCAGCGTAGGGCTAGCGGGAGAGCATGAGCAGTTCTTC
CASSVGLAGEHEQFF
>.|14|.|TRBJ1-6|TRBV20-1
TGCAGTGCCACCCCCGGGGACGTAGGATCACCCCTCCACTTT
CSATPGDVGSPLHF
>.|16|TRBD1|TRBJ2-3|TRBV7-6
TGTGCCAGCAGCTTGGGCACAGGGGGATCCACAGATACGCAGTATTTT
CASSLGTGGSTDTQYF
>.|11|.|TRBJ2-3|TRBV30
TGTGCCTGGGGGGGCACAGATACGCAGTATTTT
CAWGGTDTQYF
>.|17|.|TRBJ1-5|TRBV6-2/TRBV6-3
TGTGCCAGCAGTCGACAGACAGCAGAGTATAGCAATCAGCCCCAGCATTTT
CASSRQTAEYSNQPQHF
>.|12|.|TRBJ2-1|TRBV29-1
TGCAGCGTTGAAGAGGGGGTGGGCGAGCAGTTCTTC
CSVEEGVGEQFF
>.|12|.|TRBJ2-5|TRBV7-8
TGTGCCAGCAGCTTAAGCCGGCAGACCCAGTACTTC
CASSLSRQTQYF
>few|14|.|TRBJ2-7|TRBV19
TGTGCCAGTAGCGTCCGGGACTCCTCCTACGAGCAGTACTTC
CASSVRDSSYEQYF
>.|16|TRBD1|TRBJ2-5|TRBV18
TGTGCCAGCTCACCTCCGGGACAGGGCCTTCAAGAGACCCAGTACTTC
CASSPPGQGLQETQYF
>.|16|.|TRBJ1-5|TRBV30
TGTGCCTGGAGTCCCGCTACCGACAGGAACAATCAGCCCCAGCATTTT
CAWSPATDRNNQPQHF
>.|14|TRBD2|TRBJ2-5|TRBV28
TGTGCCAGCACCTCCTCCGGGGGAGGGGAGACCCAGTACTTC
CASTSSGGGETQYF
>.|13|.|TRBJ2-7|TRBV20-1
TGCAGTGCTAGAGTTGTCGTAAGCTACGAGCAGTACTTC
CSARVVVSYEQYF
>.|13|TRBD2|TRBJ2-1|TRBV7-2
TGTGCCAGCAGCCCCCTAGCGGGGGGGGAGCAGTTCTTC
CASSPLAGGEQFF
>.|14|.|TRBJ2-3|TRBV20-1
TGCAGTGCTAGGTCCGACAGTGCCGGGCGGACGCAGTATTTT
CSARSDSAGRTQYF
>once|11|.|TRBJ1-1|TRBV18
TGTGCCAGCTCACCGGACATTGGAGCTTTCTTT
CASSPDIGAFF
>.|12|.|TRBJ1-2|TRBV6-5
TGTGCCAGCAGATCCCCCGGGGCACGCTACACCTTC
CASRSPGARYTF
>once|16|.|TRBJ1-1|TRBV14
TGTGCCAGCAGCCCGTTCAGGGTGGGGGGAGACACTGAAGCTTTCTTT
CASSPFRVGGDTEAFF
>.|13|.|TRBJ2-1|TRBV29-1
TGCAGCGTTGCGGGACTCCGATTCAATGAGCAGTTCTTC
CSVAGLRFNEQFF
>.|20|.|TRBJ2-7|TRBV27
TGTGCCAGCAGTTTTCGGGGCCACGGGAGTGAACTTGGTGGTTTCTACGAGCAGTACTTC
CASSFRGHGSELGGFYEQYF
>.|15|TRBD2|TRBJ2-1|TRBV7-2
TGTGCCAGCAGTCGTACTAGCGGGATCTACAATGAGCAGTTCTTC
CASSRTSGIYNEQFF
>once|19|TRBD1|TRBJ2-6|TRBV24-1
TGTGCCACCAGTGATCGCCCCGGGACAGGTCTCGCTGGGGCCAACGTCCTGACTTTC
CATSDRPGTGLAGANVLTF